This T cell receptor beta chain appears in the sequencing data of a study of blood T cell repertoires in COVID-19. Study background: Material from acute and convalescent COVID-19 was sourced from the United States, Italy and Spain. The analysed material was cDNA or gDNA that came from T cells, B-cell-depleted T cells, or PBMCs.

CDR1 and CDR2 (germline): SNHLY, FYNNEI. The CDR3 sequence is 14 residues long. The V and J ends lost 6 bases and 8 bases respectively, with 16 bases between them. Libraries were prepared by immunoSEQ multiplex PCR; TCRdb keeps only in-frame clonotypes and omits some of them. The table shows roughly 60,000 clones, with approximately 82% occurring only once. The V gene is TRBV2, the J gene TRBJ1-4; possible D gene TRBD1, 5 bases. Sample: peripheral blood. The TCR comes from a man in his sixties with acute or convalescent COVID-19. The CDR3 DNA reads as TGTGCCAGCAGGTGGATGCCGGGGGAAGAAAAACTGTTTTTT. It is translated as CASRWMPGEEKLFF. The variable domain in full, with the rest retrieved from reference TRBV2 and TRBJ1-4, is EPEVTQTPSHQVTQMGQEVILRCVPISNHLYFYWYRQILGQKVEFLVSFYNNEISEKSEIFDDQFSVERPDGSNFTLKIRSTKLEDSAMYFCASRWMPGEEKLFFGSGTQLSVL.